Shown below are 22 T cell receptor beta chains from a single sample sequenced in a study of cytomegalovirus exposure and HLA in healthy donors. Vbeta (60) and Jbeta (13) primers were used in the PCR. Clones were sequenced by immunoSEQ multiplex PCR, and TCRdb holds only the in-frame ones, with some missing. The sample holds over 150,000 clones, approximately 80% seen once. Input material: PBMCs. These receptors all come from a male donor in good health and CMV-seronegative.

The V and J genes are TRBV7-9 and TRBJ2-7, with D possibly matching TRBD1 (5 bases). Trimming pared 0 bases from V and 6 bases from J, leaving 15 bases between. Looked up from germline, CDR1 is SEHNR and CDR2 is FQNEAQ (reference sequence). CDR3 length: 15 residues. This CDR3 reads CASSLASWPTGEQYF. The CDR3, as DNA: TGTGCCAGCAGCTTAGCCTCCTGGCCAACAGGCGAGCAGTACTTC.

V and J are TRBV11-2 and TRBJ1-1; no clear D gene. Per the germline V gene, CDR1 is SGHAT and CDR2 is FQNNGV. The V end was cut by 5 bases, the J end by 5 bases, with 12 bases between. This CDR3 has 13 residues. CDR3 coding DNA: TGTGCCAGCAGCAACACTAGAACGACTGAAGCTTTCTTT. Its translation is CASSNTRTTEAFF.

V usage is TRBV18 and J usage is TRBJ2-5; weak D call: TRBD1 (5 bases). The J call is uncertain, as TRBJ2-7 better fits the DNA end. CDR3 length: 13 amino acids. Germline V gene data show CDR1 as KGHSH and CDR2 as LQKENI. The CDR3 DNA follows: TGTGCCAGCTCCGCGGACACGCGCTACGAGCAGTACTTC. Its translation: CASSADTRYEQYF.

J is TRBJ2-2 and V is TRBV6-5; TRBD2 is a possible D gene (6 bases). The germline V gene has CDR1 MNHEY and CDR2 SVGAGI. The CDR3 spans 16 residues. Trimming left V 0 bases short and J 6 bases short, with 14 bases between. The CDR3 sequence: CASSYSTSTSAGELFF. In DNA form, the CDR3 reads TGTGCCAGCAGTTACTCTACTAGCACGAGCGCCGGGGAGCTGTTTTTT.

CDR3 nucleotide sequence: TGTGCCAGCAGTGGTTACAGCCTTGGGGGCTACACCTTC. This sequence encodes CASSGYSLGGYTF. This chain links TRBV2 with TRBJ1-2; D gene ambiguous. CDR3 length: 13 amino acids. The V end was cut by 4 bases, the J end by 8 bases, with 14 bases between. From germline, CDR1 is SNHLY and CDR2 FYNNEI.

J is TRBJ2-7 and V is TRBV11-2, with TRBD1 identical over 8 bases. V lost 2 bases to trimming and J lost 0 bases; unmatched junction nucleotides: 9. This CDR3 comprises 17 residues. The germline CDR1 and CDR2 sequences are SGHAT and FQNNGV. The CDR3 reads CASSLIRGDRSSYEQYF. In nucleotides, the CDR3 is TGTGCCAGCAGCTTAATCCGTGGGGACAGGAGCTCCTACGAGCAGTACTTC.

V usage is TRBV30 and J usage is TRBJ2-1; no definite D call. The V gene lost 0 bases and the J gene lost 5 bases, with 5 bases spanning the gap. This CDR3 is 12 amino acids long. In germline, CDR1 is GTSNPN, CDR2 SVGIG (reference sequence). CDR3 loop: CAWSVLNNEQFF. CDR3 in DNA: TGTGCCTGGAGTGTACTCAACAATGAGCAGTTCTTC.

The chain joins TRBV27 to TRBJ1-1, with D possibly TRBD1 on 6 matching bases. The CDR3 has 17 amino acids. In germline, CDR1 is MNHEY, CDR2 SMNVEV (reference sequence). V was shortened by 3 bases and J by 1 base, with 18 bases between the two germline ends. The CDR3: CASSLSDTRGPNTEAFF. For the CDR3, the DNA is TGTGCCAGCAGTTTGTCAGATACCAGGGGACCGAACACTGAAGCTTTCTTT.

CDR3 protein: CASSPQAGDMNTEAFF. The CDR3, as DNA: TGTGCCAGCTCACCACAGGCAGGGGACATGAACACTGAAGCTTTCTTT. The chain combines TRBV18 with TRBJ1-1; possible D gene TRBD1, 6 bases. The germline gives CDR1 KGHSH, CDR2 LQKENI. The ends were cut back, 1 base at V and 0 bases at J, with 12 bases in the middle. CDR3 size: 16 residues.

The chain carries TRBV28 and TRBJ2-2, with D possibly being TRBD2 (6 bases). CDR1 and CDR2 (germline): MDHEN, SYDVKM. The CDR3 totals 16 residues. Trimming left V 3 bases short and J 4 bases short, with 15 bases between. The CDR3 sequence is CASSLRGRAGTGELFF. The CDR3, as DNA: TGTGCCAGCAGTTTGAGGGGTCGAGCGGGCACCGGGGAGCTGTTTTTT.

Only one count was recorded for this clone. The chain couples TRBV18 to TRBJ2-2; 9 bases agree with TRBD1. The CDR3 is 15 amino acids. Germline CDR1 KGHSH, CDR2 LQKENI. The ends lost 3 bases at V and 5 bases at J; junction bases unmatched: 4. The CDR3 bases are TGTGCCAGCTCACCTGGACAGGGGCGGACCGGGGAGCTGTTTTTT. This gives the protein CASSPGQGRTGELFF.

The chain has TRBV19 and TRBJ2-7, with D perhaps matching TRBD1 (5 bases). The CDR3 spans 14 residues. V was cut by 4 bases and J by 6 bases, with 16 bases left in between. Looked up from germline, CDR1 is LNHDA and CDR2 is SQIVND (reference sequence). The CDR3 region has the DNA TGTGCCAGTAGTAACCCCAGGGTAGTTGGCGAGCAGTACTTC. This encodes CASSNPRVVGEQYF.

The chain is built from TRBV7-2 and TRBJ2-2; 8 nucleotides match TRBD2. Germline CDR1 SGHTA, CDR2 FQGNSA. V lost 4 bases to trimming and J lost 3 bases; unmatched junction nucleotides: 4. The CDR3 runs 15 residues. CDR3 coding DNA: TGTGCCAGCAGCTATACTAGCGGATACACCGGGGAGCTGTTTTTT. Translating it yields CASSYTSGYTGELFF.

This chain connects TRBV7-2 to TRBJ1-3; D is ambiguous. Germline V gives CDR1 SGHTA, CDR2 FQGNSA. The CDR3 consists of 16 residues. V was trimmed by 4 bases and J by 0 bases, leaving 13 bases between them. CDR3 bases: TGTGCCAGCAGCTCTAGCAGACTTAGCTCTGGAAACACCATATATTTT. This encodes CASSSSRLSSGNTIYF.

The CDR3 region is CASSYLTSGNHEQYF. DNA of the CDR3: TGTGCCAGCAGTTATCTGACTAGCGGGAACCACGAGCAGTACTTC. V gene TRBV28 combines with J gene TRBJ2-7; 11 nucleotides line up with TRBD2. The CDR3 consists of 15 residues. Trimming at V came to 4 bases and at J to 5 bases, leaving 7 bases not matched to a gene. CDR1 and CDR2 from the germline V gene are MDHEN and SYDVKM.

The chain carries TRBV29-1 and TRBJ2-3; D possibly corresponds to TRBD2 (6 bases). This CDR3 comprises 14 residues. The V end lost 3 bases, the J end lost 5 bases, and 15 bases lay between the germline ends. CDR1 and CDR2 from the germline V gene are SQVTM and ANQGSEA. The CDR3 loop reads CSVDKPGVEDTQYF. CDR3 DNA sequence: TGCAGCGTTGACAAACCGGGGGTTGAAGATACGCAGTATTTT.

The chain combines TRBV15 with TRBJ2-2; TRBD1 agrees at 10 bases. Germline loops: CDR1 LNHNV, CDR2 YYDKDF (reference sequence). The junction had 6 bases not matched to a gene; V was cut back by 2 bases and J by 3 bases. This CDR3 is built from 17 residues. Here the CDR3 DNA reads TGTGCCACCAGCAGAAGAAGACAGGGGGCGGACACCGGGGAGCTGTTTTTT. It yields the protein CATSRRRQGADTGELFF.

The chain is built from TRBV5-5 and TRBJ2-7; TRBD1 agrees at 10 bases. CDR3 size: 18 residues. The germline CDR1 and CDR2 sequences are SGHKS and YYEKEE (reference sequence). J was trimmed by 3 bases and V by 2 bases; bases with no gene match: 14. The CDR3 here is CASSFTRTGGISSYEQYF. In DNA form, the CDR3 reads TGTGCCAGCAGCTTTACTAGGACAGGGGGGATAAGTAGCTACGAGCAGTACTTC.

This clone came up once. CDR3 protein: CASSLTGTSGTGELFF. The CDR3 DNA reads as TGTGCCAGCAGCCTGACCGGGACTAGTGGCACCGGGGAGCTGTTTTTT. This chain joins TRBV7-9 and TRBJ2-2; TRBD2 matches 8 bases. J was trimmed by 4 bases and V by 5 bases; bases with no gene match: 9. The CDR3 has 16 amino acids. Per the germline V gene, CDR1 is SEHNR and CDR2 is FQNEAQ (reference sequence). The whole variable domain, filled in from reference TRBV7-9 and TRBJ2-2, reads DTGVSQNPRHKITKRGQNVTFRCDPISEHNRLYWYRQTLGQGPEFLTYFQNEAQLEKSRLLSDRFSAERPKGSFSTLEIQRTEQGDSAMYLCASSLTGTSGTGELFFGEGSRLTVL.

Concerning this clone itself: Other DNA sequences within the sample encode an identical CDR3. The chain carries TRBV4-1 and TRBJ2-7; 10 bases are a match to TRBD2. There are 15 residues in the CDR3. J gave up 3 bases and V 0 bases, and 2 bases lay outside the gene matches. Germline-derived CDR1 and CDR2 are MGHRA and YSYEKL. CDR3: CASSQEASGSYEQYF. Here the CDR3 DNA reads TGCGCCAGCAGCCAAGAGGCTAGCGGGAGCTACGAGCAGTACTTC.

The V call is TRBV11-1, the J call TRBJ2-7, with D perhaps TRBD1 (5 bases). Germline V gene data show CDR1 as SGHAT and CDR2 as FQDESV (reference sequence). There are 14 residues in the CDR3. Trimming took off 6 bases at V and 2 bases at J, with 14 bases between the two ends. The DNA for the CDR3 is TGTGCCAGCAGTACCGTCAGGGAAGCCTACGAGCAGTACTTC. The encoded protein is CASSTVREAYEQYF.

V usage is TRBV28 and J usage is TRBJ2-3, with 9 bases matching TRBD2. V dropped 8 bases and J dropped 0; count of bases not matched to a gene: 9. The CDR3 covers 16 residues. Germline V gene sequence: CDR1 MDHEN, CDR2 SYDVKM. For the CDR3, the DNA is TGTGCCAGCTTGGGAGGACTAGCGTCTAGCACAGATACGCAGTATTTT. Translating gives CASLGGLASSTDTQYF.